One sample yielded the 27 T cell receptor beta chains listed below, sequenced in a study of T cells after somatic rescue of genetic block. Profiling relied on immunoSEQ multiplex PCR, and the TCRdb table lists in-frame clones only, not all of them. The repertoire holds over 55,000 clones, about 92% seen once, with about 2.9% in the top ten. The sample was peripheral blood mononuclear cells (PBMCs). These receptors came from a man aged 40-50 years.

The CDR3 region is CASSLRLAGVETQYF. The DNA for the CDR3 is TGTGCCAGCAGTTTACGACTAGCGGGAGTGGAGACCCAGTACTTC. The chain employs TRBV28 and TRBJ2-5; 12 nucleotides align to TRBD2. J was trimmed by 5 bases and V by 2 bases; bases with no gene match: 3. The CDR3 runs to 15 residues. CDR1 MDHEN and CDR2 SYDVKM come from the germline V gene. Using reference TRBV28 and TRBJ2-5 for the parts outside the CDR3, the full variable domain is DVKVTQSSRYLVKRTGEKVFLECVQDMDHENMFWYRQDPGLGLRLIYFSYDVKMKEKGDIPEGYSVSREKKERFSLILESASTNQTSMYLCASSLRLAGVETQYFGPGTRLLVL.

The rearrangement joins TRBV9 to TRBJ1-1; D is perhaps TRBD1 (6 bases). With 0 bases removed from V and 5 bases from J, the gap between germline ends came to 17 bases. Germline assignment: CDR1 SGDLS and CDR2 YYNGEE. The CDR3 totals 16 residues. The CDR3 sequence: CASSVGGRPGGTEAFF. DNA of the CDR3: TGTGCCAGCAGCGTAGGGGGGCGCCCCGGTGGGACTGAAGCTTTCTTT. The full variable domain, with the rest looked up from reference TRBV9 and TRBJ1-1, is DSGVTQTPKHLITATGQRVTLRCSPRSGDLSVYWYQQSLDQGLQFLIQYYNGEERAKGNILERFSAQQFPDLHSELNLSSLELGDSALYFCASSVGGRPGGTEAFFGQGTRLTVV.

The V and J genes are TRBV11-3 and TRBJ2-5, with D perhaps being TRBD1 or TRBD2 (5 bases each). V was shortened by 5 bases and J by 2 bases, with 18 bases between the two germline ends. Germline assignment: CDR1 SGHNT and CDR2 YENEEA. The CDR3 is 16 residues long. CDR3 sequence: CASSGSTGAEQETQYF. The CDR3 nucleotides read TGTGCCAGCAGCGGCTCTACCGGGGCAGAACAAGAGACCCAGTACTTC. Based on the CDR3 plus reference TRBV11-3 and TRBJ2-5, the full variable domain is EAGVVQSPRYKIIEKKQPVAFWCNPISGHNTLYWYLQNLGQGPELLIRYENEEAVDDSQLPKDRFSAERLKGVDSTLKIQPAELGDSAVYLCASSGSTGAEQETQYFGPGTRLLVL.

CDR3 loop: CASSDGVAKNIQYF. The CDR3 coding sequence is TGTGCCAGCAGTGACGGGGTAGCCAAAAACATTCAGTACTTC. The V and J genes are TRBV2 and TRBJ2-4, with D perhaps matching TRBD2 (5 bases). Germline CDR1 reads SNHLY; CDR2 reads FYNNEI. This CDR3 is built from 14 residues. With 3 bases removed from V and 0 bases from J, the gap between germline ends came to 6 bases.

V gene TRBV30 combines with J gene TRBJ1-4; TRBD1 aligns across 10 bases. The V gene end was trimmed by 4 bases and the J gene end by 12 bases; junction bases not matched to a gene: 11. Germline V gives CDR1 GTSNPN, CDR2 SVGIG (reference sequence). This CDR3 spans 14 amino acids. This CDR3 reads CAWTWDRGRYELFF. CDR3 nucleotide sequence: TGTGCCTGGACCTGGGACAGGGGACGATATGAACTGTTTTTT.

J is TRBJ1-1 and V is TRBV14, with D possibly matching TRBD1 (5 bases). Germline values: CDR1 SGHDN, CDR2 FVKESK. Trimming pared 6 bases from V and 1 base from J, leaving 15 bases between. The CDR3 is made up of 15 amino acids. This CDR3 is CASRSWADTNTEAFF. Here the CDR3 DNA reads TGTGCCAGCAGGTCCTGGGCGGACACGAACACTGAAGCTTTCTTT.

The chain joins TRBV18 to TRBJ1-1, with D possibly being TRBD1 (5 bases). Trimming took 4 bases from V and 1 from J, leaving 13 bases between them. This CDR3 has 15 residues. The germline V gene has CDR1 KGHSH and CDR2 LQKENI. As DNA, the CDR3 is TGTGCCAGCTCACAACTCCGGGACCCGAACACTGAAGCTTTCTTT. As protein: CASSQLRDPNTEAFF.

This clone was detected only once. DNA of the CDR3: TGTGCCAGCAGCCCGAATCCGGGCGAGCAGTACTTC. It translates to CASSPNPGEQYF. The V and J genes are TRBV7-9 and TRBJ2-7, with unresolved D. This CDR3 spans 12 amino acids. Trimming pared 5 bases from V and 6 bases from J, leaving 11 bases between. Germline values: CDR1 SEHNR, CDR2 FQNEAQ (reference sequence).

The chain uses TRBV13 and TRBJ1-6; D is unresolved. This CDR3 region has 15 residues. From germline, CDR1 is PRHDT and CDR2 FYEKMQ (reference sequence). V lost 1 base and J lost 1, with 5 bases in between. The CDR3 spells CASSLDGSYNSPLHF. CDR3 sequence (DNA): TGTGCCAGCAGCTTAGACGGTTCCTATAATTCACCCCTCCACTTT.

The chain has TRBV7-2 and TRBJ2-1; D unclear. Germline V gene sequence: CDR1 SGHTA, CDR2 FQGNSA. The CDR3 loop spans 15 amino acids. Trimming took 8 bases from V and 1 from J, leaving 15 bases between them. CDR3 sequence reads: CASSPSGWSYNEQFF. CDR3 in DNA: TGTGCCAGCTCACCCTCCGGTTGGTCCTACAATGAGCAGTTCTTC.

This sequence joins TRBV14 and TRBJ1-6; TRBD1 aligns across 8 bases. The CDR3 loop spans 15 amino acids. After removal of 5 bases from V and 4 bases from J, the junction contained 4 bases not matched to a gene. The germline CDR1 and CDR2 sequences are SGHDN and FVKESK. The CDR3 is CASSDRQGYNSPLHF. The DNA for the CDR3 is TGTGCCAGCAGCGACCGACAGGGGTATAATTCACCCCTCCACTTT.

The chain's CDR3 is CASSFRTTTGELFF. The CDR3 nucleotides read TGTGCCAGCAGTTTCCGGACCACCACCGGGGAGCTGTTTTTT. This rearrangement joins TRBV25-1 to TRBJ2-2; D is unresolved. The CDR3 runs 14 residues. The germline V gene encodes CDR1 MGHDK and CDR2 SYGVNS. V was pared by 5 bases and J by 4 bases, with 11 bases between.

This clone came up a few times. The chain couples TRBV7-9 to TRBJ1-3; unclear D gene. Trimming pared 0 bases from V and 2 bases from J, leaving 11 bases between. Germline V CDR1 and CDR2: SEHNR, FQNEAQ (reference sequence). The CDR3 sequence is 16 residues long. The CDR3 DNA reads TGTGCCAGCAGCTTAGCGATAAAGTTGGCTGGAAACACCATATATTTT. This sequence encodes CASSLAIKLAGNTIYF.

The rearrangement joins TRBV10-3 to TRBJ2-3; possibly TRBD1 for D (5 bases). This CDR3 contains 13 residues. The V end was cut by 10 bases, the J end by 3 bases, with 14 bases between. Germline V gene sequence: CDR1 ENHRY, CDR2 SYGVKD. CDR3: CATQGADTDTQYF. CDR3 in DNA: TGTGCCACCCAGGGCGCAGATACAGATACGCAGTATTTT.

The chain joins TRBV6-5 to TRBJ1-4, with 7 bases lining up with TRBD1. V dropped 6 bases and J dropped 4; count of bases not matched to a gene: 5. The CDR3 spans 14 residues. Germline V lookup: CDR1 MNHEY, CDR2 SVGAGI. In nucleotides, the CDR3 is TGTGCCAGCAGCCCGGACAGGAGTAATGAAAAACTGTTTTTT. Translated: CASSPDRSNEKLFF.

This clone was seen a few times. The V gene is TRBV6-1, the J gene TRBJ1-2; 9 bases line up with TRBD1. This CDR3 is built from 15 residues. The V and J ends lost 0 bases and 2 bases, in that order; junction bases with no gene match: 1. CDR1 MNHNS and CDR2 SASEGT come from the germline V gene. This CDR3 is CASSEAGQGNYGYTF. DNA of the CDR3: TGTGCCAGCAGTGAAGCAGGACAGGGGAACTATGGCTACACCTTC.

About this clone: Different DNA sequences within this sample yield the same CDR3. V and J are TRBV27 and TRBJ2-1; weak D call: TRBD2 (5 bases). The CDR3 extends over 14 amino acids. V shed 0 bases and J shed 4 bases, with 7 bases lying between them. Germline V gives CDR1 MNHEY, CDR2 SMNVEV (reference sequence). The DNA for the CDR3 is TGTGCCAGCAGTTTATCGGGAGCTTACAATGAGCAGTTCTTC. It codes for CASSLSGAYNEQFF.

The chain couples TRBV19 to TRBJ1-2; 11 bases are shared with TRBD1. There are 16 residues in the CDR3. CDR1 and CDR2 (germline): LNHDA, SQIVND (reference sequence). V trimming: 4 bases; J trimming: 3 bases; junction bases outside the gene matches: 7. The CDR3: CASSTRTGGVYYGYTF. The CDR3, as DNA: TGTGCCAGTAGTACCAGGACAGGGGGCGTTTACTATGGCTACACCTTC.

This chain links TRBV6-5 with TRBJ1-3, with 7 nucleotides matching TRBD1. The CDR3 is made up of 14 amino acids. CDR1 is MNHEY and CDR2 is SVGAGI in the germline V gene. V lost 7 bases to trimming and J lost 0 bases; unmatched junction nucleotides: 3. The CDR3 nucleotides are TGTGCCAGCATAGGGACAGCCTCTGGAAACACCATATATTTT. Amino acid sequence: CASIGTASGNTIYF.

The chain joins TRBV6-5 to TRBJ1-5, with a weak D call TRBD1 (6 bases). The V and J ends lost 6 bases and 3 bases respectively, with 12 bases between them. Germline V gene lookup returns CDR1 MNHEY and CDR2 SVGAGI. This CDR3 comprises 14 residues. The CDR3 region has the DNA TGTGCCAGCAGCAGGGGACGGGACAATCAGCCCCAGCATTTT. Protein product: CASSRGRDNQPQHF.

V gene TRBV19 combines with J gene TRBJ2-3; D remains unclear. The germline CDR1 and CDR2 sequences are LNHDA and SQIVND (reference sequence). The V end lost 3 bases, the J end lost 6 bases, and 10 bases lay between the germline ends. This CDR3 region has 13 residues. The CDR3 here is CASSMAYGDTQYF. The CDR3 region has the DNA TGTGCCAGTAGTATGGCCTACGGCGATACGCAGTATTTT.

This clone was seen once. This chain connects TRBV15 to TRBJ2-1; 11 bases line up with TRBD2. Germline CDR1 LNHNV, CDR2 YYDKDF (reference sequence). This CDR3 is 16 amino acids long. Losses at the gene ends were 4 bases for V and 5 bases for J; bases not matched to a gene: 7. In DNA form, the CDR3 reads TGTGCCACCAGCACTCTCCTAGCGGGGGGTCACAATGAGCAGTTCTTC. Its protein is CATSTLLAGGHNEQFF.

The chain combines TRBV6-1 with TRBJ2-2, with 8 bases lining up with TRBD1. Germline loops: CDR1 MNHNS, CDR2 SASEGT. This CDR3 contains 15 residues. Trimming removed 9 bases from V and 3 bases from J; junction bases left unmatched: 9. The CDR3 DNA sequence: TGTGCCAGGACTCGACAGGGGTTGTACACCGGGGAGCTGTTTTTT. Protein sequence: CARTRQGLYTGELFF.

The count of this clone is one. The rearrangement joins TRBV28 to TRBJ2-7; TRBD2 aligns across 8 bases. This CDR3 spans 15 amino acids. Unmatched junction bases numbered 7, after V lost 5 bases and J lost 1 base. Per germline, CDR1 MDHEN and CDR2 SYDVKM. The CDR3 DNA is TGTGCCAGCAGTCCAATGGGACTAGAGTCCTACGAGCAGTACTTC. Translation: CASSPMGLESYEQYF.

The CDR3 DNA reads TGTGCCAGCAGCCCAACAGGGGGGGGGCACGAGCAGTACTTC. Translated, it gives CASSPTGGGHEQYF. The chain carries TRBV6-5 and TRBJ2-7; D perhaps matches TRBD1 (8 bases). The CDR3 contains 14 residues. Trimming stripped 6 bases from V and 5 bases from J, with 17 bases between. Germline V lookup: CDR1 MNHEY, CDR2 SVGAGI.

V and J are TRBV5-8 and TRBJ1-1, with D perhaps matching TRBD1 (5 bases). Germline CDR1 is SGHTS and CDR2 is YDEGEE. CDR3 length: 14 amino acids. The V gene lost 5 bases and the J gene lost 7 bases, with 18 bases spanning the gap. The CDR3, as DNA: TGTGCCAGCAGTCACGGGGCAGGGAGGGGTGAAGCTTTCTTT. Amino acid sequence: CASSHGAGRGEAFF.

This clone showed up just a few times. J is TRBJ2-7 and V is TRBV6-1; 7 nucleotides agree with TRBD1. V dropped 3 bases and J dropped 5; count of bases not matched to a gene: 7. The CDR3 loop spans 14 amino acids. Germline V CDR1 and CDR2: MNHNS, SASEGT. CDR3 bases: TGTGCCAGCAGTGAGACGACAGGGAGCCACGAGCAGTACTTC. Protein sequence: CASSETTGSHEQYF.